These 29 T cell receptor beta chains originate from one sample sequenced in a study of T cells in Graves' hyperthyroidism and ophthalmopathy. Amplified TCR beta CDR3 regions derived from RNA transcripts. HTBI primers were the set used in a first-round RT-PCR of the TCR CDR3. From the multiplex PCR reads, TCRdb called clonotypes with MiXCR, one entry per CDR3 protein. The table lists roughly 570,000 distinct CDR3 sequences, about half of them singletons. Source material: peripheral blood or thyroid tissue (not recorded which). The receptors originated from a woman aged 18-29 years with Graves' hyperthyroidism.

The genes are TRBV29-1 and TRBJ1-3; D might be TRBD1 (5 bases). Deletions cut 1 base from V and 8 bases from J, with 15 bases between. This CDR3 region has 14 residues. Germline V gives CDR1 SQVTM, CDR2 ANQGSEA. In DNA form, the CDR3 reads TGCAGCGTTGAAGGGGACCAGTTACTTGACACCATATATTTT. Encoded protein: CSVEGDQLLDTIYF.

This clonotype was seen repeatedly, ten times or more. The rearrangement links TRBV7-9 to TRBJ1-1, with 7 bases matching TRBD1. The CDR3 contains 14 residues. V shed 5 bases, J shed 2 bases, and the junction held 5 bases outside the gene matches. Germline assignment: CDR1 SEHNR and CDR2 FQNEAQ (reference sequence). The CDR3 region is CASSRTGPNTEAFF. The CDR3 DNA is TGTGCCAGCAGCCGGACAGGACCAAACACTGAAGCTTTCTTT.

This clonotype appeared many times. J is TRBJ1-5 and V is TRBV5-1, with TRBD1 as a possible D gene (6 bases). Between the trimmed V and J ends, which lost 0 bases and 1 base, there was a span of 8 bases. The CDR3 loop spans 15 amino acids. Germline V gene lookup returns CDR1 SGHRS and CDR2 YFSETQ. The CDR3 nucleotides read TGCGCCAGCAGCTTGGAGGGGGAGAGCAATCAGCCCCAGCATTTT. Its protein is CASSLEGESNQPQHF.

Of note for this clonotype: Likely a read error: the CDR3 ends without its conserved phenylalanine or tryptophan. The limits of the CDR3 on the DNA are not certain, so only TCRdb's listed CDR3 is given. This chain joins TRBV29-1 and TRBJ2-7; the table gives TRBD2 as D, unverified against the DNA. Germline V gene sequence: CDR1 SQVTM, CDR2 ANQGSEA. The CDR3 spans 10 amino acids, including both terminal residues. The CDR3 is CSVEGGLANT.

This clonotype was seen repeatedly, ten times or more. The J gene is TRBJ1-2, the V gene TRBV27; possible D gene TRBD1, 6 bases. The CDR3 loop spans 14 amino acids. Per germline, CDR1 MNHEY and CDR2 SMNVEV (reference sequence). V lost 6 bases and J lost 2, with 13 bases in between. The CDR3 DNA sequence: TGTGCCAGCAGCGAAGGGGGGGGCAACTATGGCTACACCTTC. It encodes CASSEGGGNYGYTF.

There are many counts of this clonotype. The gene calls are TRBV24-1 and TRBJ2-5, with a weak D call TRBD1 (6 bases). V was trimmed by 5 bases and J by 2 bases, leaving 23 bases between them. The CDR3 contains 18 residues. The germline V gene encodes CDR1 KGHDR and CDR2 SFDVKD. In DNA, the CDR3 is TGTGCCACCAGTGCCCAAATCGGGACACGGGGAGTACAAGAGACCCAGTACTTC. As protein: CATSAQIGTRGVQETQYF.

This clonotype was observed a few times. V usage is TRBV29-1 and J usage is TRBJ2-1, with D perhaps TRBD1 (6 bases). Germline V gene data show CDR1 as SQVTM and CDR2 as ANQGSEA. V was cut by 4 bases and J by 2 bases, with 12 bases left in between. The CDR3 totals 14 residues. The CDR3, as DNA: TGCAGCGTTGGGCCAGGGGATCCCTACAATGAGCAGTTCTTC. Its translation: CSVGPGDPYNEQFF.

The chain joins TRBV20-1 to TRBJ2-3, with 9 bases aligning to TRBD2. Germline CDR1 and CDR2: DFQATT and SNEGSKA (reference sequence). The V and J ends lost 7 bases and 4 bases, in that order; junction bases with no gene match: 3. CDR3 length equals 12 residues. CDR3 loop: CSDEREADTQYF. As DNA, the CDR3 is TGCAGTGACGAGCGGGAGGCAGATACGCAGTATTTT.

This clonotype was seen many times. The chain uses TRBV7-2 and TRBJ2-7, with D unresolved. This CDR3 is built from 14 residues. V lost 5 bases and J 1 base, leaving 12 bases between the germline ends. Germline CDR1 reads SGHTA; CDR2 reads FQGNSA. CDR3 DNA sequence: TGTGCCAGCAGCCCCGGCCTTTTGTCCTACGAGCAGTACTTC. Translated: CASSPGLLSYEQYF. The full variable domain, with the rest looked up from reference TRBV7-2 and TRBJ2-7, is GAGVSQSPSNKVTEKGKDVELRCDPISGHTALYWYRQSLGQGLEFLIYFQGNSAPDKSGLPSDRFSAERTGGSVSTLTIQRTQQEDSAVYLCASSPGLLSYEQYFGPGTRLTVT.

This clonotype has a count of ten or more. V is TRBV2 and J is TRBJ1-6; D is uncertain. The V end lost 6 bases, the J end lost 6 bases, and 12 bases lay between the germline ends. There are 14 residues in the CDR3. The germline V gene has CDR1 SNHLY and CDR2 FYNNEI. The CDR3 is CASSPGPINSPLHF. In DNA, the CDR3 is TGTGCCAGCAGCCCCGGGCCCATTAATTCACCCCTCCACTTT.

The chain employs TRBV27 and TRBJ2-2; 9 nucleotides line up with TRBD1. V was pared by 5 bases and J by 7 bases, with 8 bases of the junction left unmatched. Germline CDR1 and CDR2: MNHEY and SMNVEV (reference sequence). The CDR3 totals 15 residues. CDR3 sequence reads: CASSPRDRAGGELFF. In DNA form, the CDR3 reads TGTGCCAGCAGTCCCCGGGACAGGGCGGGCGGGGAGCTGTTTTTT.

The sample holds many counts of this clonotype. This chain's CDR3 is CASTHDSSYEQYF. In DNA, the CDR3 is TGTGCCAGCACCCACGACTCGTCCTACGAGCAGTACTTC. This rearrangement joins TRBV7-9 to TRBJ2-7; D uncertain. Looked up from germline, CDR1 is SEHNR and CDR2 is FQNEAQ (reference sequence). The ends were cut back, 7 bases at V and 1 base at J, with 11 bases in the middle. CDR3 size: 13 residues.

The rearrangement joins TRBV5-6 to TRBJ1-3; D may be TRBD1 (5 bases). Germline V gene lookup returns CDR1 SGHDT and CDR2 YYEEEE. The CDR3 sequence is 17 residues long. CDR3 in DNA: TGTGTAACCAGCAGCTTGGCGTCCGACAGTGCTGGAAACACCATATATTTT. This translates into CVTSSLASDSAGNTIYF.

The chain is built from TRBV2 and TRBJ1-1, with 7 bases aligning to TRBD1. This CDR3 comprises 15 residues. Germline CDR1 and CDR2: SNHLY and FYNNEI. The trim removed 7 bases at V and 1 base at J, leaving 9 bases unmatched. The CDR3 DNA sequence: TGTGCCAGCACCAGGGGGGCCTATGGGAACACTGAAGCTTTCTTT. It translates to CASTRGAYGNTEAFF.

In regard to this clonotype: Because it lacks the conserved phenylalanine or tryptophan at the end, this CDR3 is likely a read error. The rearrangement joins TRBV6-4 to TRBJ2-5, with D perhaps TRBD1 (7 bases). The CDR3 sequence is 16 residues long. The germline V gene has CDR1 MRHNA and CDR2 SNTAGT. Between the trimmed V and J ends, which lost 3 bases and 5 bases, there was a span of 19 bases. The CDR3 nucleotides read TGTGCCAGCAGTGAATTGCCCCAGGGGGGCCTTGAGACCCAGTACCTC. Residues: CASSELPQGGLETQYL.

This clonotype was recorded at least ten times. The chain is built from TRBV7-2 and TRBJ2-5; D is perhaps TRBD1 or TRBD2 (5 bases each). Per the germline V gene, CDR1 is SGHTA and CDR2 is FQGNSA. The CDR3 is made up of 14 amino acids. Between the trimmed V and J ends, which lost 5 bases and 5 bases, there was a span of 15 bases. The CDR3 nucleotides read TGTGCCAGCAGCGACCGGGACCCCCGGGAGACCCAGTACTTC. As protein: CASSDRDPRETQYF.

This clonotype was recorded at least ten times. The chain recombines TRBV12-3 or TRBV12-4 with TRBJ1-2, with D possibly being TRBD1 (6 bases). CDR3 length equals 13 residues. Trimming removed 6 bases from V and 2 bases from J, with 10 bases in between. The CDR3 DNA reads TGTGCCAGCAGCCCCGACAGGAACTATGGCTACACCTTC. Its protein product is CASSPDRNYGYTF.

About this clonotype itself: The junction shows a germline mismatch at one end, possibly a read error. The chain has TRBV5-6 and TRBJ1-3; possible D gene TRBD1, 6 bases. Germline V gene lookup returns CDR1 SGHDT and CDR2 YYEEEE. The CDR3 totals 14 residues. CDR3 coding DNA: TGTGCCAGCAGCTTACAGGGATCTGGAAGCACCATATATTTT. Its protein is CASSLQGSGSTIYF.

The chain employs TRBV30 and TRBJ1-5; D uncertain. CDR3 length: 17 amino acids. Deletions cut 0 bases from V and 0 bases from J, with 15 bases between. The V gene's germline CDR1 is GTSNPN and CDR2 SVGIG (reference sequence). Written as DNA, the CDR3 is TGTGCCTGGAGTGTAGGAGTCGGCTTTCATAGCAATCAGCCCCAGCATTTT. This codes for CAWSVGVGFHSNQPQHF.

This clonotype occurred once. V and J are TRBV29-1 and TRBJ1-5, with 8 bases identical to TRBD1. With V trimmed by 5 bases and J by 2 bases, 8 bases remained unmatched. From germline, CDR1 is SQVTM and CDR2 ANQGSEA. The length of the CDR3 is 15 residues. CDR3 sequence (DNA): TGCAGCGTTCAGTCAGGACAGGGTGGCAATCAGCCCCAGCATTTT. It specifies CSVQSGQGGNQPQHF.

Many counts were recorded for this clonotype. This chain connects TRBV7-9 to TRBJ2-3; 10 bases agree with TRBD2. The V gene end was trimmed by 4 bases and the J gene end by 5 bases; junction bases not matched to a gene: 9. Germline CDR1 and CDR2: SEHNR and FQNEAQ (reference sequence). The CDR3 sequence is 16 residues long. The CDR3 sequence is CASSSLAGVRGDTQYF. The CDR3 DNA reads as TGTGCCAGCAGCTCCCTAGCGGGAGTAAGGGGAGATACGCAGTATTTT.

The rearrangement joins TRBV13 to TRBJ2-7, with unresolved D. The germline CDR1 and CDR2 sequences are PRHDT and FYEKMQ (reference sequence). The CDR3 extends over 13 amino acids. The V end lost 5 bases, the J end lost 7 bases, and 15 bases lay between the germline ends. CDR3 bases: TGTGCCAGCAGCCCAAGGCAGTCCGGGGAGCAGTACTTC. Its translation: CASSPRQSGEQYF.

Of note for this clonotype: It may be a read error: a sequence one base away is much more abundant. The J gene is TRBJ2-7, the V gene TRBV13; 7 bases fit TRBD1. Germline CDR1 and CDR2: PRHDT and FYEKMQ (reference sequence). V shed 11 bases and J 6 bases; nucleotides not matched to a gene: 13. CDR3 size: 13 residues. CDR3 in DNA: TGTGCCTGCCGACCGAGGCCAGGGGGCGAGCAGTACTTC. It yields the protein CACRPRPGGEQYF.

This clonotype was counted a single time. The genes are TRBV6-5 and TRBJ2-7, with 13 bases fitting TRBD2. Judging by the DNA end, TRBJ2-1 fits better; the J call may be wrong. Germline-derived CDR1 and CDR2 are MNHEY and SVGAGI. The CDR3 covers 16 residues. The CDR3 DNA reads TGTGCCAGCACCCTTTCCGGGACTAGCGGGATTGGCGAGCAGTTCTTC. It codes for CASTLSGTSGIGEQFF.

Here the CDR3 reads CASSIVTAGGPQHF. As DNA, the CDR3 is TGTGCCAGTAGTATAGTTACAGCCGGAGGGCCCCAGCATTTT. The gene calls are TRBV19 and TRBJ1-5; D is undetermined. The CDR3 consists of 14 residues. Trimming left V 1 base short and J 9 bases short, with 13 bases between. From germline, CDR1 is LNHDA and CDR2 SQIVND (reference sequence).

This clonotype was counted at least ten times. One end of the junction varies from germline; a read error may be responsible. This chain joins TRBV6-5 and TRBJ2-7; 8 bases match TRBD2. The germline gives CDR1 MNHEY, CDR2 SVGAGI. The CDR3 runs 14 residues. The CDR3 DNA sequence: TGTGCCAGCAGTAAATTAGGTGGGTCCGGACTAGCCTCCTTC. It specifies CASSKLGGSGLASF.

This chain uses TRBV27 with TRBJ1-2; 7 bases fit TRBD1. The CDR3 has 14 residues. Germline loops: CDR1 MNHEY, CDR2 SMNVEV (reference sequence). After removal of 0 bases from V and 5 bases from J, the junction contained 3 bases not matched to a gene. The CDR3 bases are TGTGCCAGCAGTTTATCAGGGGGCGCTTATGGCTACACCTTC. It translates to CASSLSGGAYGYTF.

V is TRBV24-1 and J is TRBJ2-7, with D possibly TRBD2 on 6 matching bases. The V end lost 4 bases, the J end lost 6 bases, and 12 bases lay between the germline ends. The germline V gene encodes CDR1 KGHDR and CDR2 SFDVKD. The CDR3 is 13 amino acids. In DNA form, the CDR3 reads TGTGCCACCAGTGACAGACTAGTCGGCGAGCAGTACTTC. Encoded protein: CATSDRLVGEQYF.

This clonotype was observed at least ten times. V and J are TRBV11-3 and TRBJ1-2; D not resolved. CDR3 size: 12 residues. CDR1 is SGHNT and CDR2 is YENEEA in the germline V gene. Trimming stripped 4 bases from V and 5 bases from J, with 8 bases between. The CDR3 reads CASSSAGYGYTF. For the CDR3, the DNA is TGTGCCAGCAGCTCAGCGGGGTATGGCTACACCTTC.